This T cell receptor (beta chain) was sequenced for a study of shared clonotypes between healthy human individuals. Germline V gene sequence: CDR1 MNHNS, CDR2 SASEGT. The V and J ends lost 7 bases and 4 bases respectively, with 18 bases between them. The CDR3 sequence is 15 residues long. Data came from immunoSEQ multiplex PCR; TCRdb stores just in-frame clones and leaves some out. Seen here are over a million clones, about 75% observed once, and the top ten hold approximately 1.5%. Sequenced material: memory CD4+ T cells sorted from blood. Described subset: CD45RA-negative fraction. V is TRBV6-1 and J is TRBJ2-3; tentative D call: TRBD2 (5 bases). This clonotype was obtained from a man aged 18-30 years in good health. CDR3 sequence reads: CASTLDPYGADTQYF. CDR3 nucleotides: TGTGCCAGCACCCTGGACCCTTACGGGGCAGATACGCAGTATTTT.